This T cell receptor (beta chain) was profiled in a study of T cell changes during pregnancy in multiple sclerosis. The assay was immunoSEQ multiplex PCR, and TCRdb's table has in-frame clones only and misses some. The sample yields 25,000 to 30,000 clones, approximately 81% seen once. The CDR3 loop spans 14 amino acids. The V end was cut by 5 bases, the J end by 2 bases, with 9 bases between. The germline gives CDR1 MNHEY, CDR2 SMNVEV (reference sequence). The specimen comprised CD8+ T cells from peripheral blood mononuclear cells, sampled after pregnancy. The chain carries TRBV27 and TRBJ1-4; no clear D. This sequence was found in a female donor with multiple sclerosis, enrolled in a pregnancy study. CDR3 protein: CASSPRPTNEKLFF. The DNA of the CDR3 is TGTGCCAGCAGTCCGCGGCCCACTAATGAAAAACTGTTTTTT.